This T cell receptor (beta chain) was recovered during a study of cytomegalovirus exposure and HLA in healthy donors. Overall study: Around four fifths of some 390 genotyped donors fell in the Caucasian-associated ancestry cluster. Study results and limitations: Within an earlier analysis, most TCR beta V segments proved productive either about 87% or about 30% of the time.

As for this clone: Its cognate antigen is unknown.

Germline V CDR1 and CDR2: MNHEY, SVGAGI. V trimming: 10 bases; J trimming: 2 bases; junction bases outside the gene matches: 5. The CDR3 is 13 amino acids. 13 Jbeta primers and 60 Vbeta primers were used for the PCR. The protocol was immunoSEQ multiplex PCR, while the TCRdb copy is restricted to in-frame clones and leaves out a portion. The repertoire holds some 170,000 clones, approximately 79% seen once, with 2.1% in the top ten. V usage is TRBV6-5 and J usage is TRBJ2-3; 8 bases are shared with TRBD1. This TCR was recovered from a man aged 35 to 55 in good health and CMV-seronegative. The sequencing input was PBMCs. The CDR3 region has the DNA TGTGCCACAAACAGGGGGGACACAGATACGCAGTATTTT. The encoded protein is CATNRGDTDTQYF.